This T cell receptor (beta chain) was captured by sequencing in a study of cytomegalovirus exposure and HLA in healthy donors. Nominally healthy donors provided the samples, though records likely missed some immune exposures. Study-level findings and limits: An observed cluster of highly shared sequence variants was recorded as a likely sequencing artifact. Most of the CMV-associated TCR beta chains (in a later analysis) appeared to be HLA-restricted. The authors listed 150 to 200 TCR beta chains as cytomegalovirus-associated.

PCR used 60 Vbeta primers and 13 Jbeta primers. Sequencing used immunoSEQ multiplex PCR; TCRdb keeps in-frame clones, though not all of them. The sample data list under 70,000 clones. Regarding this clone: Its antigen remains unidentified.

Germline V CDR1 and CDR2: LNHNV, YYDKDF (reference sequence). The CDR3 consists of 17 residues. With V trimmed by 0 bases and J by 4 bases, 10 bases remained unmatched. The sequence came from a woman aged 18-29 years in good health and CMV-seronegative. The chain recombines TRBV15 with TRBJ1-1; 8 bases are a match to TRBD1. The sequenced sample consisted of PBMCs. CDR3 bases: TGTGCCACCAGCAGAGATCGCCAGGGGGCTTATGGCACTGAAGCTTTCTTT. Translation: CATSRDRQGAYGTEAFF.